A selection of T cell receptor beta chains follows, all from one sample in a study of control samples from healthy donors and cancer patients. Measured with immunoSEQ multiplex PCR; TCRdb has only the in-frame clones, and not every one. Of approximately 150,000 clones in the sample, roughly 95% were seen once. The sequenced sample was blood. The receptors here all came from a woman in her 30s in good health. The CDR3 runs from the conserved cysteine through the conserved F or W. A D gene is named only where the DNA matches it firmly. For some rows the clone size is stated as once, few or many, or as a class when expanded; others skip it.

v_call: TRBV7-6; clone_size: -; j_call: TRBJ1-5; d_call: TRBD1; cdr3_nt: TGTGCCAGCAGCCTATGGACAGGGCAGGGTCAGCCCCAGCATTTT; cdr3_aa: CASSLWTGQGQPQHF
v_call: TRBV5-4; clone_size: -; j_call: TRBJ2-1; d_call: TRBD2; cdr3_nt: TGTGCCAGCAGCTTGGGTTCAGCGGGGTTCTACAATGAGCAGTTCTTC; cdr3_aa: CASSLGSAGFYNEQFF
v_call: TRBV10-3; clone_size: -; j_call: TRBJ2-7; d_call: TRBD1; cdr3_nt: TGTGCCATCAAAGGGACAGGTGGCTCCTACGAGCAGTACTTC; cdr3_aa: CAIKGTGGSYEQYF
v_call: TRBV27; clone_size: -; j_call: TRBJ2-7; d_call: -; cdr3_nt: TGTGCCAGCAGTCCCCTTCACTCCTACGAGCAGTACTTC; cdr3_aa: CASSPLHSYEQYF
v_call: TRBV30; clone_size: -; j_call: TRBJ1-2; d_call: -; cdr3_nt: TGTGCCTGGAGTGTCCCCGATGGTGGCTACACCTTC; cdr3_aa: CAWSVPDGGYTF
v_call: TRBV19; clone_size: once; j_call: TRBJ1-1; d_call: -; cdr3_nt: TGTGCCAGTAATTACGGGGTCAGGAACACTGAAGCTTTCTTT; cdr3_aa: CASNYGVRNTEAFF
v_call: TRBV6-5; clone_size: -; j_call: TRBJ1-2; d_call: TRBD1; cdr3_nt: TGTGCCAGCAGTTACTCCGGACAGGGGAACTATGGCTACACCTTC; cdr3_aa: CASSYSGQGNYGYTF
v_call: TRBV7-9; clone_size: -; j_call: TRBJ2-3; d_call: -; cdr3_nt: TGTGCCAGCAGCCATTGGGGCACTAGGGCGGGAGATACGCAGTATTTT; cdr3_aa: CASSHWGTRAGDTQYF
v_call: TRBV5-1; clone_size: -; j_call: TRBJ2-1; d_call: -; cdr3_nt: TGCGCCAGCAGACCGGCCAGCTACAATGAGCAGTTCTTC; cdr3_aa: CASRPASYNEQFF
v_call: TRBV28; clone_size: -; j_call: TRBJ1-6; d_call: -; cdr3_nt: TGTGCCAGCAGTCCTAATTTAGCGAATTCACCCCTCCACTTT; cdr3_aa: CASSPNLANSPLHF
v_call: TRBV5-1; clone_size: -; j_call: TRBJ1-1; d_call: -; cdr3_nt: TGCGCCAGCAGCAAAAATATTTACAGGGACATGAACACTGAAGCTTTCTTT; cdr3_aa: CASSKNIYRDMNTEAFF
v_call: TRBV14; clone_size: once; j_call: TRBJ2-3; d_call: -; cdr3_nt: TGTGCCAGCAGCCCACAAGAGCAGATAACAGATACGCAGTATTTT; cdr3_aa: CASSPQEQITDTQYF
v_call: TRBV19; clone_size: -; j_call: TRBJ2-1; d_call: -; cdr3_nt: TGTGCCAGTGCTACGTTGGAGGGCGGCTACAATGAGCAGTTCTTC; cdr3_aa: CASATLEGGYNEQFF
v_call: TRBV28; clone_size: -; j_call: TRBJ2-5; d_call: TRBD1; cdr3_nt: TGTGCCAGCAGTTTTAGGCAGGGGGCCTCGAGTTTACAAGAGACCCAGTACTTC; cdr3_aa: CASSFRQGASSLQETQYF
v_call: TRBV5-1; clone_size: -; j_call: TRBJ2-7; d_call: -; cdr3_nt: TGCGCCAGCAGCTTGAGTCCATCGGAAGTCTACGAGCAGTACTTC; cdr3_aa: CASSLSPSEVYEQYF
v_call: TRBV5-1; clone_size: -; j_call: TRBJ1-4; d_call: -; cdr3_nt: TGCGCCAGCAGCCCCACAGGGTTATTGAGTGAAAAACTGTTTTTT; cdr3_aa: CASSPTGLLSEKLFF
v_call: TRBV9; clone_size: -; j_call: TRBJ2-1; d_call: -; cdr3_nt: TGTGCCAGCAGCGTAGAAGGGACAGGGTATAGCGGGGGCTCCTACAATGAGCAGTTCTTC; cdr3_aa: CASSVEGTGYSGGSYNEQFF